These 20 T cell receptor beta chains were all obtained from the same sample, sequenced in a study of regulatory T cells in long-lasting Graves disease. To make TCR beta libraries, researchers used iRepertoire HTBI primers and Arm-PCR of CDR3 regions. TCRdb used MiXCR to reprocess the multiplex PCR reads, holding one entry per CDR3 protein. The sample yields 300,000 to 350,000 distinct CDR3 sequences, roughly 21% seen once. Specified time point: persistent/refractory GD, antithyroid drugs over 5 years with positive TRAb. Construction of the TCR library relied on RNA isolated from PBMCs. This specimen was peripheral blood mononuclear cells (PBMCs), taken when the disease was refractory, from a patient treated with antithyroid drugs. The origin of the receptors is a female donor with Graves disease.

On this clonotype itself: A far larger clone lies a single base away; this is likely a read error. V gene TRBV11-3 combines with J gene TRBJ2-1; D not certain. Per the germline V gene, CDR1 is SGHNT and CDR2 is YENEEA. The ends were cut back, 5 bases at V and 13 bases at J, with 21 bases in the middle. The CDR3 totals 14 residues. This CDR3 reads CASSTLGRSETQFF. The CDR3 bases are TGTGCCAGCAGCACTCTGGGCAGGTCAGAGACCCAGTTCTTC.

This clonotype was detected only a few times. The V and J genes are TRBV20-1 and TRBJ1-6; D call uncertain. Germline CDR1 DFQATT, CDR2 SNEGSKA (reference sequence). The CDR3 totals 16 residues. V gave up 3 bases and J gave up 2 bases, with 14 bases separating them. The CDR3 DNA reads TGCAGTGCTAGGAGGGCAGGCCCTACCTATAATTCACCCCTCCACTTT. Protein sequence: CSARRAGPTYNSPLHF.

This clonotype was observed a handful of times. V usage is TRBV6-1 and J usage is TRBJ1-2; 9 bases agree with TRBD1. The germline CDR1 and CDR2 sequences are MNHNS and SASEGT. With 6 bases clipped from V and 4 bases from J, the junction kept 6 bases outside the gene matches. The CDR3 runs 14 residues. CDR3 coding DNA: TGTGCCAGCAGACCGGGACAGGGCGGCTATGGCTACACCTTC. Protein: CASRPGQGGYGYTF.

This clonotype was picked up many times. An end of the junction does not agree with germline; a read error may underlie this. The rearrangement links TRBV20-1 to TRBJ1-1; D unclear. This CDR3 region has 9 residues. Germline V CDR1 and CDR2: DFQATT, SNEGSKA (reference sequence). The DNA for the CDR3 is TGCAGTGCTAGACACGGCCGGGGTTTT. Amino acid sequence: CSARHGRGF.

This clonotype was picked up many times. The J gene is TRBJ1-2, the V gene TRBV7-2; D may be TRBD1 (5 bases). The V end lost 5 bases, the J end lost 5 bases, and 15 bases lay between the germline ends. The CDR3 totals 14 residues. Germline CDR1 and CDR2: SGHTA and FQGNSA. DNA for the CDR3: TGTGCCAGCAGCGCTACCCAGGGACCTTATGGCTACACCTTC. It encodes CASSATQGPYGYTF.

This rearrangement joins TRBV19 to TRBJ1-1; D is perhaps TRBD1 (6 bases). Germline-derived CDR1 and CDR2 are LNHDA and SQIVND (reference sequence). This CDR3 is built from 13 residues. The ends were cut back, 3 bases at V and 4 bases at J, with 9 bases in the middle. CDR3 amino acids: CASSMHRATEAFF. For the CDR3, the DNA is TGTGCCAGTAGTATGCACAGGGCCACTGAAGCTTTCTTT.

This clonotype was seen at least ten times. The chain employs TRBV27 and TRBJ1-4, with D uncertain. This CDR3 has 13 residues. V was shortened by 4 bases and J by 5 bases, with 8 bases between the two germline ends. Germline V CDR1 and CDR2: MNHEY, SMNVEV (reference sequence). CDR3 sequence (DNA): TGTGCCAGCAGTTCAACAGTAAATGAAAAACTGTTTTTT. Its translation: CASSSTVNEKLFF.

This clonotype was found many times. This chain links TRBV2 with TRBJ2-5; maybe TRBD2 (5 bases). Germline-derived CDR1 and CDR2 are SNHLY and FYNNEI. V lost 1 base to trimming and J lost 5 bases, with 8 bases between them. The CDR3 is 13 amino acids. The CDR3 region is CASSEGGWETQYF. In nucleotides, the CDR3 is TGTGCCAGCAGTGAAGGCGGGTGGGAGACCCAGTACTTC. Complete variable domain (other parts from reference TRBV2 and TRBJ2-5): EPEVTQTPSHQVTQMGQEVILRCVPISNHLYFYWYRQILGQKVEFLVSFYNNEISEKSEIFDDQFSVERPDGSNFTLKIRSTKLEDSAMYFCASSEGGWETQYFGPGTRLLVL.

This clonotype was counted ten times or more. The CDR3 spells CASSLDSVNTEAFF. The CDR3 DNA is TGCGCCAGCAGCTTGGACTCCGTTAACACTGAAGCTTTCTTT. The chain is built from TRBV5-1 and TRBJ1-1; D remains ambiguous. V shed 0 bases and J shed 2 bases, with 8 bases lying between them. The germline V gene encodes CDR1 SGHRS and CDR2 YFSETQ. The CDR3 runs to 14 residues.

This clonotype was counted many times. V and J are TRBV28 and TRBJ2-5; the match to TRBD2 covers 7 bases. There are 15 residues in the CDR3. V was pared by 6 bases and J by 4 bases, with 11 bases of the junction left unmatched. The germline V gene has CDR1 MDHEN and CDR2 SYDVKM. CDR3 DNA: TGTGCCAGCAGCCCTAGCGGACCCCCGGGAGAGACCCAGTACTTC. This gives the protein CASSPSGPPGETQYF.

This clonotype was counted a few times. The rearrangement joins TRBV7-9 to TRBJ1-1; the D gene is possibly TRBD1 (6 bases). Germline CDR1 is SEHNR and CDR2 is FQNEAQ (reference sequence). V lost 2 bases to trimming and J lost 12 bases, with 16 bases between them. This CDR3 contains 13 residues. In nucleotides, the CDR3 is TGTGCCAGCAGCTTACCGGAGGGGGGCGCAACTTTCTTT. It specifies CASSLPEGGATFF.

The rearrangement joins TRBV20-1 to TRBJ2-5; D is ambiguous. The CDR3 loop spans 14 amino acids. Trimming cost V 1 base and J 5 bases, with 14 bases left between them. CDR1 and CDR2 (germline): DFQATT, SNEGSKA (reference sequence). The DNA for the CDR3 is TGCAGTGCTAGAGCAACAGAGGCCCAGGAGACCCAGTACTTC. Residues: CSARATEAQETQYF.

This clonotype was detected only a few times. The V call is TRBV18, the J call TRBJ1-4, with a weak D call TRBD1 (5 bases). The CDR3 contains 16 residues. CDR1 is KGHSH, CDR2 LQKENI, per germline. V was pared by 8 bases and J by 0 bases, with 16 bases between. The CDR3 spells CASARGRVATNEKLFF. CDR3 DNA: TGTGCCAGCGCTCGGGGCAGGGTGGCAACTAATGAAAAACTGTTTTTT.

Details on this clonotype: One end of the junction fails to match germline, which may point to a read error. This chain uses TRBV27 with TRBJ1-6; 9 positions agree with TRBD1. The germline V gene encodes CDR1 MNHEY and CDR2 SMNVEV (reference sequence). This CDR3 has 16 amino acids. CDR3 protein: CVSALSGTGSFSPLHF. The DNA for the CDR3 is TGTGTCAGCGCGCTTTCGGGGACAGGGTCTTTTTCACCCCTCCACTTT.

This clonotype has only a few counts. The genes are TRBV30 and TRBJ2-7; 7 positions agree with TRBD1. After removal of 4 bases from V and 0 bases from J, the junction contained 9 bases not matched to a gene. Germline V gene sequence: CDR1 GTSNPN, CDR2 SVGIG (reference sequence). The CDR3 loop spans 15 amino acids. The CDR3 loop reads CAWTDGTVSSYEQYF. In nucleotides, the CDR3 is TGTGCCTGGACTGACGGGACAGTGAGCTCCTACGAGCAGTACTTC.

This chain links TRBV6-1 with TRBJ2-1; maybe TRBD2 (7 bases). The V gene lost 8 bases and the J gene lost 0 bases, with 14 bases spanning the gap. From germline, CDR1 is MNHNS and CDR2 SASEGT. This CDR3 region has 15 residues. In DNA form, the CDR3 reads TGTGCCAGCGAGGGGGGGGCCAGCTCCTACAATGAGCAGTTCTTC. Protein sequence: CASEGGASSYNEQFF.

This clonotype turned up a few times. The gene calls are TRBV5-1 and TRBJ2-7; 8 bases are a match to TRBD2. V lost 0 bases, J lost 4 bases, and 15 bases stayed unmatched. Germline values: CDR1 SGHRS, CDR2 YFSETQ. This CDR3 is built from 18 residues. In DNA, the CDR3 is TGCGCCAGCAGCTTGGGCTCAAGCGGGAGATTGGTGGGGTACGAGCAGTACTTC. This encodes CASSLGSSGRLVGYEQYF.

CDR3 loop: CASSPTVHTQYF. The CDR3 DNA is TGTGCCAGCAGCCCGACTGTTCATACGCAGTATTTT. The V gene is TRBV6-2 or TRBV6-3, the J gene TRBJ2-3; D not resolved. The CDR3 has 12 amino acids. V was shortened by 6 bases and J by 7 bases, with 11 bases between the two germline ends. From germline, CDR1 is MNHEY and CDR2 SVGEGT.

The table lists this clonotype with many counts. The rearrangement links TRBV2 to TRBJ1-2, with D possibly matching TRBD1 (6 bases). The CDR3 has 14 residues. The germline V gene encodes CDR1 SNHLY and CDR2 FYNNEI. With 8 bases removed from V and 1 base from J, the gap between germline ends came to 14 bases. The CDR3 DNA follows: TGTGCCAGCCGGACAGAGTCACTTAACTATGGCTACACCTTC. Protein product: CASRTESLNYGYTF.

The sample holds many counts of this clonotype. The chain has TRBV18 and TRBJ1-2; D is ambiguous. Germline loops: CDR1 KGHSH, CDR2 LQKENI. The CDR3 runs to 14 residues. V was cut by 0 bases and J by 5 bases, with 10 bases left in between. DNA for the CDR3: TGTGCCAGCTCACCACCGAGTAACGGGTATGGCTACACCTTC. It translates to CASSPPSNGYGYTF.